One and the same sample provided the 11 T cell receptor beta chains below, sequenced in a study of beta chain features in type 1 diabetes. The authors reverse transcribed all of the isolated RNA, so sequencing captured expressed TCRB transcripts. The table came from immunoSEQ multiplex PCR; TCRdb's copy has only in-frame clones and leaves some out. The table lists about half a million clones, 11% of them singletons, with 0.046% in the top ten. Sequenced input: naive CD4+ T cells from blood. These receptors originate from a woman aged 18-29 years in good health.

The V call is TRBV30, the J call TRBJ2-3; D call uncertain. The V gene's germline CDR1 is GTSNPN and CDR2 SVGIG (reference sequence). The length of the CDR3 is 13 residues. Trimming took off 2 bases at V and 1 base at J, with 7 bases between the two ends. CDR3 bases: TGTGCCTGGAGTACGCTGGGCACAGATACGCAGTATTTT. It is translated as CAWSTLGTDTQYF.

CDR3 residues: CASSRDRSSYEQYF. The DNA for the CDR3 is TGTGCCAGCAGCCGGGACAGAAGCTCCTACGAGCAGTACTTC. The rearrangement uses TRBV7-2 and TRBJ2-7; TRBD1 matches 7 bases. Per the germline V gene, CDR1 is SGHTA and CDR2 is FQGNSA. The CDR3 consists of 14 residues. V gave up 5 bases and J gave up 0 bases; unmatched junction bases: 4.

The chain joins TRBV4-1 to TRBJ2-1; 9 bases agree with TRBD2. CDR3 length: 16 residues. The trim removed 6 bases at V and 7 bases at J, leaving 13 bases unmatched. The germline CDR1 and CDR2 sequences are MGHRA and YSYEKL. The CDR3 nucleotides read TGCGCCAGCAGAGTGGCTAGCGGGGAGGTGGGGAATGAGCAGTTCTTC. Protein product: CASRVASGEVGNEQFF.

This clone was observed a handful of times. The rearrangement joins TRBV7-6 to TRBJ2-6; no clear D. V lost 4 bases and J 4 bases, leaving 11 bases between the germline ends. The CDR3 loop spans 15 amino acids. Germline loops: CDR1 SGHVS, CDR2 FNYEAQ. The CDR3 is CASSSPFGGANVLTF. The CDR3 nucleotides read TGTGCCAGCAGCTCTCCGTTCGGAGGGGCCAACGTCCTGACTTTC. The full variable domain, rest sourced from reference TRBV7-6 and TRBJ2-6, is GAGVSQSPRYKVTKRGQDVALRCDPISGHVSLYWYRQALGQGPEFLTYFNYEAQQDKSGLPNDRFSAERPEGSISTLTIQRTEQRDSAMYRCASSSPFGGANVLTFGAGSRLTVL.

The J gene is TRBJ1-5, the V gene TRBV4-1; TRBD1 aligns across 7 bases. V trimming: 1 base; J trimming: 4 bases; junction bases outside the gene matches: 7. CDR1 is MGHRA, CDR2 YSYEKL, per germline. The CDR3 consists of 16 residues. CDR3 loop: CASSQVDRARNQPQHF. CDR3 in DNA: TGCGCCAGCAGCCAAGTTGACAGGGCTCGGAATCAGCCCCAGCATTTT.

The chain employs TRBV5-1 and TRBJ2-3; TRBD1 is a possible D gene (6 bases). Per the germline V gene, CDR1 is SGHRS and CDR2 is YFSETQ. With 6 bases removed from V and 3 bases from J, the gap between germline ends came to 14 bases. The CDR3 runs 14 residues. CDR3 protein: CASKPDRATDTQYF. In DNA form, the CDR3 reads TGCGCCAGCAAACCGGACAGAGCTACAGATACGCAGTATTTT.

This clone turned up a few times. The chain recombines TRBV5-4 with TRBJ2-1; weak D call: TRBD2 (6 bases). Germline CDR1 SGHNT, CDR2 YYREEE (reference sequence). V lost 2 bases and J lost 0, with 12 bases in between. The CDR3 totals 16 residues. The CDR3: CASSFGGGSSYNEQFF. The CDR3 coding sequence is TGTGCCAGCAGCTTCGGCGGAGGGAGCTCCTACAATGAGCAGTTCTTC.

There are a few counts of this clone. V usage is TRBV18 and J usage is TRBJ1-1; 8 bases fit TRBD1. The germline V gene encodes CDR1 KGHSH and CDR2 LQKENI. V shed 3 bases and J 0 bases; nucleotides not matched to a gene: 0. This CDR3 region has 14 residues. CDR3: CASSPGQVNTEAFF. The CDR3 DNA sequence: TGTGCCAGCTCACCGGGACAGGTGAACACTGAAGCTTTCTTT.

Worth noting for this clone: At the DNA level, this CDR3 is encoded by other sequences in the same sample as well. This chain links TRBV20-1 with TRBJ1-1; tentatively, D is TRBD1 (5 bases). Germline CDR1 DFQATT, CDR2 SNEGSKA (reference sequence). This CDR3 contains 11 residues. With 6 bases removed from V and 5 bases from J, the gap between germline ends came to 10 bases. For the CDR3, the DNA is TGCAGTGCCGACAGAGGGACTGAAGCTTTCTTT. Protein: CSADRGTEAFF.

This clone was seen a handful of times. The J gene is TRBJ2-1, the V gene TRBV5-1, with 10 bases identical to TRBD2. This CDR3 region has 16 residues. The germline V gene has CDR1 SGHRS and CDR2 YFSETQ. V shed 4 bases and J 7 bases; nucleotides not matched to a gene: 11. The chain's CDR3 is CASSGLAGGIQNEQFF. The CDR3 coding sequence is TGCGCCAGCAGCGGGTTAGCGGGAGGAATACAGAATGAGCAGTTCTTC.

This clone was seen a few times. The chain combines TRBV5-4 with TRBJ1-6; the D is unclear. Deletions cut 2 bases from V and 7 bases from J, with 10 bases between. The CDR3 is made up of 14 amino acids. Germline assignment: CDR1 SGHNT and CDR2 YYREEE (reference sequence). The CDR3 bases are TGTGCCAGCAGCTTCTACCTCCCAAATTCACCCCTCCACTTT. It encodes CASSFYLPNSPLHF.